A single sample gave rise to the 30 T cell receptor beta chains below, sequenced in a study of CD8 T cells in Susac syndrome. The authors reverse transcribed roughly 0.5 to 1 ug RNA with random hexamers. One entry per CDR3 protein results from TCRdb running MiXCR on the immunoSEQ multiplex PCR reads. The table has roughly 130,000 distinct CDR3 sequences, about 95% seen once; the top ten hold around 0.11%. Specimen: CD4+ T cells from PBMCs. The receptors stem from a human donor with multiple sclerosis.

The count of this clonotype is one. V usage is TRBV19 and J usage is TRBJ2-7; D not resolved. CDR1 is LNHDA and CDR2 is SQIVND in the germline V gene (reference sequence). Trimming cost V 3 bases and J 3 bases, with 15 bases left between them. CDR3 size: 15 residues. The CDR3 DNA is TGTGCCAGTAGTATCGACACTCTACCTTACTACGAGCAGTACTTC. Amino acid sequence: CASSIDTLPYYEQYF.

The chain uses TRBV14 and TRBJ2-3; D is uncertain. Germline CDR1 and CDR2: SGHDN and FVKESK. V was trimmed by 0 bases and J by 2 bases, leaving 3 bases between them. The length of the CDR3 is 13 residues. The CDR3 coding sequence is TGTGCCAGCAGCCAAGAACTCACAGATACGCAGTATTTT. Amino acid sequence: CASSQELTDTQYF.

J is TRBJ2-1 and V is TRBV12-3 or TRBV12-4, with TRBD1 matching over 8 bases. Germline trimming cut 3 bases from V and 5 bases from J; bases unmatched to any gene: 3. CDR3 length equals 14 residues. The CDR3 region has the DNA TGTGCCAGCAGTTTCCTCAGGGGGCACAATGAGCAGTTCTTC. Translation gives CASSFLRGHNEQFF.

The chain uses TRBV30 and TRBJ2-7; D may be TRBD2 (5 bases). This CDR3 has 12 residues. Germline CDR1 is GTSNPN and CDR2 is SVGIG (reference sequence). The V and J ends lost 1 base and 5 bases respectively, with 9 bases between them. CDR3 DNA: TGTGCCTGGAGTGCAACGGAGGACGAGCAGTACTTC. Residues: CAWSATEDEQYF.

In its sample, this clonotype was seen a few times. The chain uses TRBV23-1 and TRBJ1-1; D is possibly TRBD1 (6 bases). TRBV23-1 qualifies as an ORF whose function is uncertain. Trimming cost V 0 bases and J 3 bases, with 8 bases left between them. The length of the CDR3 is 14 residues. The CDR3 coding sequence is TGCGCCAGCAGTCAATCCGGGGGGCACACTGAAGCTTTCTTT. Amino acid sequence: CASSQSGGHTEAFF.

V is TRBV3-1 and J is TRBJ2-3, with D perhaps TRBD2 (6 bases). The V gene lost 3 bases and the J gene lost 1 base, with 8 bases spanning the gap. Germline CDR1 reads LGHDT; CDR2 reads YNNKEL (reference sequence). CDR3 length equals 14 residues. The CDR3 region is CASSHWGGTDTQYF. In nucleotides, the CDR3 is TGTGCCAGCAGCCACTGGGGGGGCACAGATACGCAGTATTTT.

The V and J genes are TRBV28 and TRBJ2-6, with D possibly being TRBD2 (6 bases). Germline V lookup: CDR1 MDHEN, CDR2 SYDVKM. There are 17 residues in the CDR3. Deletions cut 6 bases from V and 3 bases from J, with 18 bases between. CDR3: CASSNGNGGGGANVLTF. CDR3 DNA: TGTGCCAGCAGCAACGGGAACGGGGGAGGTGGGGCCAACGTCCTGACTTTC.

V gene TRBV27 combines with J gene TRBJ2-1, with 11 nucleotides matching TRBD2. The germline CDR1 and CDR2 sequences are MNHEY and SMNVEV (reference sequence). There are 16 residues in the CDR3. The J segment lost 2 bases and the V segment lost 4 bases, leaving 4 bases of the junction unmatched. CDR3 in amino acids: CASSSLTSGTYNEQFF. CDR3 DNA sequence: TGTGCCAGCAGTTCCCTGACTAGCGGGACCTACAATGAGCAGTTCTTC.

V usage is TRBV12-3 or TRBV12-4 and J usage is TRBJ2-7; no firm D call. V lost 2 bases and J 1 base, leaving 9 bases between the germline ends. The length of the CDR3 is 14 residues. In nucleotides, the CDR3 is TGTGCCAGCAGTTTATCCGACACTTCCTACGAGCAGTACTTC. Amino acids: CASSLSDTSYEQYF.

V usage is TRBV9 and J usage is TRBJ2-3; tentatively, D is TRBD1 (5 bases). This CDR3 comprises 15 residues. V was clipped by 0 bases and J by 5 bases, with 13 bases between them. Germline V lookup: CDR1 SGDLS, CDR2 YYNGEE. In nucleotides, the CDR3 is TGTGCCAGCAGCGTAGATCAGACAGACCTAGATACGCAGTATTTT. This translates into CASSVDQTDLDTQYF. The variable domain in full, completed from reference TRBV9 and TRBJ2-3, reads DSGVTQTPKHLITATGQRVTLRCSPRSGDLSVYWYQQSLDQGLQFLIQYYNGEERAKGNILERFSAQQFPDLHSELNLSSLELGDSALYFCASSVDQTDLDTQYFGPGTRLTVL.

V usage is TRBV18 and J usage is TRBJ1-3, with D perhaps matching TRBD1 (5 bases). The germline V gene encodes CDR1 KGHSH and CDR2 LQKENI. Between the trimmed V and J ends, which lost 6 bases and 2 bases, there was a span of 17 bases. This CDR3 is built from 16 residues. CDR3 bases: TGTGCCAGCTCCTCCACGGCGTGGGGCCCTGGAAACACCATATATTTT. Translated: CASSSTAWGPGNTIYF.

CDR3 bases: TGTGCCAGCAGCCAAGAAGGGAGGGGTTCACCCCTCCACTTT. As protein: CASSQEGRGSPLHF. V usage is TRBV3-1 and J usage is TRBJ1-6; a possible D gene is TRBD1 (5 bases). V lost 0 bases and J lost 9, with 9 bases in between. Germline CDR1 reads LGHDT; CDR2 reads YNNKEL (reference sequence). The CDR3 loop spans 14 amino acids.

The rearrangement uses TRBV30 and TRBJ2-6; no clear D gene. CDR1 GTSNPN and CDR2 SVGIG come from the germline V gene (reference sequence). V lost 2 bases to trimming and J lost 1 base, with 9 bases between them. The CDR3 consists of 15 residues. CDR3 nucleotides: TGTGCCTGGAGTAGGACGGCATCTGGGGCCAACGTCCTGACTTTC. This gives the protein CAWSRTASGANVLTF.

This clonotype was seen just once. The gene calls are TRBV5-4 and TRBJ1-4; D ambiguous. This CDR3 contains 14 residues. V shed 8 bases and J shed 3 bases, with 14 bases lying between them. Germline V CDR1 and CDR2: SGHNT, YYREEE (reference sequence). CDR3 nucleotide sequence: TGTGCCAGAGTCAGGTGGGGAGCTAATGAAAAACTGTTTTTT. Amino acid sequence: CARVRWGANEKLFF. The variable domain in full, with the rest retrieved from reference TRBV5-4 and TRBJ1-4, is ETGVTQSPTHLIKTRGQQVTLRCSSQSGHNTVSWYQQALGQGPQFIFQYYREEENGRGNFPPRFSGLQFPNYSSELNVNALELDDSALYLCARVRWGANEKLFFGSGTQLSVL.

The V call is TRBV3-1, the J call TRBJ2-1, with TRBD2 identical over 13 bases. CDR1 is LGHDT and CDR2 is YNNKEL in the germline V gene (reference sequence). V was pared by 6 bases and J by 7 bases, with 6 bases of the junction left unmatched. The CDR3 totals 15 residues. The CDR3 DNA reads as TGTGCCAGCAGTCGGACTAGCGGGAGCGGAAATGAGCAGTTCTTC. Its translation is CASSRTSGSGNEQFF.

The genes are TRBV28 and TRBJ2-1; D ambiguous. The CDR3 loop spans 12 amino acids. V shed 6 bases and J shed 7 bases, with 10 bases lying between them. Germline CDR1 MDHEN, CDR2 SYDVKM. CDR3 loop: CASSTFRNEQFF. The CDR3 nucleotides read TGTGCCAGCAGCACCTTTCGAAATGAGCAGTTCTTC. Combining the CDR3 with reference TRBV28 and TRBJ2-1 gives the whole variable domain DVKVTQSSRYLVKRTGEKVFLECVQDMDHENMFWYRQDPGLGLRLIYFSYDVKMKEKGDIPEGYSVSREKKERFSLILESASTNQTSMYLCASSTFRNEQFFGPGTRLTVL.

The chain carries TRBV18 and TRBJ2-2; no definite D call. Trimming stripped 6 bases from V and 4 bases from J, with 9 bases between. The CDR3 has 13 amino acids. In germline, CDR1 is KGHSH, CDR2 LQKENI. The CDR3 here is CASSPTATGELFF. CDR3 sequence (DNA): TGTGCCAGCTCCCCCACGGCCACCGGGGAGCTGTTTTTT.

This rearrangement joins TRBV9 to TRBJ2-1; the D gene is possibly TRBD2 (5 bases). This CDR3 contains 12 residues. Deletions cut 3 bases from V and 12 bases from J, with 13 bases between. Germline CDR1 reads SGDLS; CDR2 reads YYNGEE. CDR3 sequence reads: CASSELELGQFF. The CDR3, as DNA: TGTGCCAGCAGCGAACTAGAATTAGGGCAGTTCTTC.

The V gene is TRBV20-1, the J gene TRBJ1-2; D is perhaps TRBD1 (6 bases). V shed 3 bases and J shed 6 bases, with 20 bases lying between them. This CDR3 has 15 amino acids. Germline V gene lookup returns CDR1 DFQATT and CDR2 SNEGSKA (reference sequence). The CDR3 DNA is TGCAGTGCTAGCACCCCCCGGGGGCGTGCACATGGCTACACCTTC. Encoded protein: CSASTPRGRAHGYTF.

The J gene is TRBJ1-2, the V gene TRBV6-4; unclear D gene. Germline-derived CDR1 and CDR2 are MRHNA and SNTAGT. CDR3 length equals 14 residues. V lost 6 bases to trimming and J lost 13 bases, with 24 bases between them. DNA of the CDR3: TGTGCCAGCAGGGATCTCGCCGCCAGGCTGCGTAGCACCTTC. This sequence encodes CASRDLAARLRSTF.

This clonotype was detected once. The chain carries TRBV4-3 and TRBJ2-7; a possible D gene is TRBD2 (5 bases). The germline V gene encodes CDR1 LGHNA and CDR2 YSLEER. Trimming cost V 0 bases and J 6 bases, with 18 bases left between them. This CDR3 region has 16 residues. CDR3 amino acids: CASSQEAGLVFAEQYF. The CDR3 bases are TGCGCCAGCAGCCAAGAGGCCGGACTCGTCTTTGCCGAGCAGTACTTC.

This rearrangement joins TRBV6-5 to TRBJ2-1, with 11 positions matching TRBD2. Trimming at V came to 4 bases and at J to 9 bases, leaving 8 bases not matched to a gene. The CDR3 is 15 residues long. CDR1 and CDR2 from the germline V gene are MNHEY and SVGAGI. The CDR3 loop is CASSSTSGRIREQFF. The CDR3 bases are TGTGCCAGCAGTTCCACTAGCGGGAGAATCCGTGAGCAGTTCTTC.

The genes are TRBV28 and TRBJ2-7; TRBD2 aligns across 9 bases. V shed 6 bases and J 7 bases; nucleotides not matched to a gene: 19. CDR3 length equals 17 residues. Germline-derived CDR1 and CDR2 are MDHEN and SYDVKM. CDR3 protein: CASSPLRVAGASGEQYF. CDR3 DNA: TGTGCCAGCAGCCCCCTTAGGGTAGCGGGAGCGAGCGGTGAGCAGTACTTC.

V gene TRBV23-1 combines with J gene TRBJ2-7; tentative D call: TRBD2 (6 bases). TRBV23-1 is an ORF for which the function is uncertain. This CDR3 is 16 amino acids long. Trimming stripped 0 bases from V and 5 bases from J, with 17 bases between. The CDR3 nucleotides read TGCGCCAGCAGTCAATCGAGGAGGGGATCACGTCACGAGCAGTACTTC. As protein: CASSQSRRGSRHEQYF.

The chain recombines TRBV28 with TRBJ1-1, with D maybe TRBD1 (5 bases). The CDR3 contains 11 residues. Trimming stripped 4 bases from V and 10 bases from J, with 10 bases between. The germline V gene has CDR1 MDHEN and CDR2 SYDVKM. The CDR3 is CASSSGGAAFF. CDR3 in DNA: TGTGCCAGCAGTTCCGGGGGAGCAGCTTTCTTT. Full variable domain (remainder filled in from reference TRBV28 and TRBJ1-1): DVKVTQSSRYLVKRTGEKVFLECVQDMDHENMFWYRQDPGLGLRLIYFSYDVKMKEKGDIPEGYSVSREKKERFSLILESASTNQTSMYLCASSSGGAAFFGQGTRLTVV.

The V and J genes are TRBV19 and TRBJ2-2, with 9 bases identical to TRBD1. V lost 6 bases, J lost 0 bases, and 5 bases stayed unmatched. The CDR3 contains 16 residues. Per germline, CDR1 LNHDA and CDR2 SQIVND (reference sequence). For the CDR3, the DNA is TGTGCCAGTAGCGTAACAGGGGGCGCGAACACCGGGGAGCTGTTTTTT. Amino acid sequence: CASSVTGGANTGELFF.

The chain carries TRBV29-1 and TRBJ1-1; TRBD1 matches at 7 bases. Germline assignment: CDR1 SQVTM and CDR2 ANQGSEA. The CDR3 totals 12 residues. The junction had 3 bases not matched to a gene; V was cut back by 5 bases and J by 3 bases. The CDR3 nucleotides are TGCAGCGTTACAGGGGTCGACACTGAAGCTTTCTTT. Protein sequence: CSVTGVDTEAFF.

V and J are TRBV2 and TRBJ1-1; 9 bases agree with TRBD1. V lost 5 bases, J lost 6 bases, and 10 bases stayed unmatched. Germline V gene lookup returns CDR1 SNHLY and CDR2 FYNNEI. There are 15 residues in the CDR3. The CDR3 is CASSYMGQGGSEAFF. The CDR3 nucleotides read TGTGCCAGCAGTTACATGGGACAGGGCGGGTCTGAAGCTTTCTTT.

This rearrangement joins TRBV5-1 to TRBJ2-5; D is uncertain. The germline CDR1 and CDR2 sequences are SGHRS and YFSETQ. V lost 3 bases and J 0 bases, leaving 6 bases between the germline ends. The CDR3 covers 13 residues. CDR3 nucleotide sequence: TGCGCCAGCAGCTCCCAGTACCAAGAGACCCAGTACTTC. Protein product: CASSSQYQETQYF.

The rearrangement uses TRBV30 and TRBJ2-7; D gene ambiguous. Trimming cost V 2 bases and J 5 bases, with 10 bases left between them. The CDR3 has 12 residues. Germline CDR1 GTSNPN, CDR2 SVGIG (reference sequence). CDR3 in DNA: TGTGCCTGGAGTTTGGGCCGGGACGAGCAGTACTTC. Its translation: CAWSLGRDEQYF.